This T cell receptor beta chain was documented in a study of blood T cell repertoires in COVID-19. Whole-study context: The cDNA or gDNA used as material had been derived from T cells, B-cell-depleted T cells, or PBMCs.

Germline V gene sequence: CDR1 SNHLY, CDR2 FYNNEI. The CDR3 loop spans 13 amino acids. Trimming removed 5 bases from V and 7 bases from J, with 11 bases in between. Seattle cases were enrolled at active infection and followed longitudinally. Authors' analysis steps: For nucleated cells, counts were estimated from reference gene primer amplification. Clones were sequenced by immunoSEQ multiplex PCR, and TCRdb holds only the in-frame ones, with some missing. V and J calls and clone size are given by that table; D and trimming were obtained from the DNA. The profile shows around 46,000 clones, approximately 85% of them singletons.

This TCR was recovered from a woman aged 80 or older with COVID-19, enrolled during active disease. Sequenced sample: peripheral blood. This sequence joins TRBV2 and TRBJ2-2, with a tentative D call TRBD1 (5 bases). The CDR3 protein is CASSPGWNGELFF. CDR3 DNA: TGTGCCAGCAGTCCAGGGTGGAACGGGGAGCTGTTTTTT.